The 19 T cell receptor beta chains reported below all come from one sample, sequenced in a study of CD8+ T cells in alopecia areata. Once RNA had been extracted, it was reverse transcribed into cDNA to act as the sequencing template. Profiled with immunoSEQ multiplex PCR; TCRdb holds only in-frame clones, not every one. In the table there are tens of thousands of clones, about 96% of which are singletons. The source was CD8+ T cells sorted from blood, collected at week 0. These TCRs come from a human donor with alopecia areata.

V usage is TRBV4-2 and J usage is TRBJ1-2; 11 bases align to TRBD1. V lost 0 bases to trimming and J lost 5 bases; unmatched junction nucleotides: 14. Germline values: CDR1 LGHNA, CDR2 YNFKEQ. This CDR3 region has 19 residues. The CDR3 is CASSQDPGQGAHKGYGYTF. The CDR3 DNA reads TGTGCCAGCAGCCAAGACCCCGGACAGGGGGCCCATAAGGGGTATGGCTACACCTTC.

The CDR3 sequence is CASSLAELSYEQYF. The CDR3 nucleotides read TGCGCCAGCAGCTTGGCCGAGCTATCCTACGAGCAGTACTTC. V gene TRBV5-1 combines with J gene TRBJ2-7; no reliable D call. V was cut by 0 bases and J by 1 base, with 8 bases left in between. The CDR3 spans 14 residues. Germline CDR1 reads SGHRS; CDR2 reads YFSETQ.

In nucleotides, the CDR3 is TGTGCCAGCAGTTCATCCGGGACCGGCGATGGCTACACCTTC. Amino acids: CASSSSGTGDGYTF. This chain links TRBV6-6 with TRBJ1-2, with D maybe TRBD1 (5 bases). The length of the CDR3 is 14 residues. V shed 4 bases and J shed 6 bases, with 15 bases lying between them. Germline CDR1 MNHNY, CDR2 SVGAGI (reference sequence).

The J gene is TRBJ1-2, the V gene TRBV10-2; D not certain. CDR3 length: 14 amino acids. CDR1 is WSHSY, CDR2 SAAADI, per germline. V lost 4 bases, J lost 2 bases, and 11 bases lay in between. The CDR3 coding sequence is TGCGCCAGCAGTGTTTCCGGGCTGAACTATGGCTACACCTTC. Its translation: CASSVSGLNYGYTF.

This chain links TRBV7-8 with TRBJ2-7; no clear D. This CDR3 contains 11 residues. Between the trimmed V and J ends, which lost 5 bases and 3 bases, there was a span of 5 bases. Per the germline V gene, CDR1 is SGHVS and CDR2 is FQNEAQ. The CDR3: CASSPGYEQYF. DNA for the CDR3: TGTGCCAGCAGCCCTGGCTACGAGCAGTACTTC.

The CDR3, as DNA: TGCAGCGTTGATGGGGTCCCCGGGAACTATGGCTACACCTTC. It encodes CSVDGVPGNYGYTF. This chain joins TRBV29-1 and TRBJ1-2, with D unresolved. The V and J ends lost 3 bases and 2 bases respectively, with 13 bases between them. Germline CDR1 SQVTM, CDR2 ANQGSEA. CDR3 length: 14 residues.

The rearrangement uses TRBV27 and TRBJ2-2, with D perhaps assigned TRBD1 or TRBD2 (6 bases each). The V gene lost 8 bases and the J gene lost 6 bases, with 10 bases spanning the gap. In germline, CDR1 is MNHEY, CDR2 SMNVEV (reference sequence). There are 12 residues in the CDR3. The CDR3 sequence is CASLGGPGELFF. The CDR3 bases are TGTGCCAGCCTAGGGGGGCCCGGGGAGCTGTTTTTT.

The rearrangement uses TRBV5-1 and TRBJ2-1, with unresolved D. Germline V CDR1 and CDR2: SGHRS, YFSETQ. V was clipped by 0 bases and J by 4 bases, with 5 bases between them. The CDR3 runs 13 residues. The CDR3 coding sequence is TGCGCCAGCAGCTTGGATTGGTACAATGAGCAGTTCTTC. Amino acids: CASSLDWYNEQFF.

This chain joins TRBV29-1 and TRBJ2-1; 10 nucleotides agree with TRBD2. The J segment lost 4 bases and the V segment lost 0 bases, leaving 6 bases of the junction unmatched. The CDR3 length is 16 residues. Germline assignment: CDR1 SQVTM and CDR2 ANQGSEA. The CDR3 protein is CSVEDFAAGGYNEQFF. In DNA form, the CDR3 reads TGCAGCGTTGAAGATTTTGCAGCGGGGGGGTACAATGAGCAGTTCTTC.

The chain has TRBV30 and TRBJ2-5; D might be TRBD2 (5 bases). Germline-derived CDR1 and CDR2 are GTSNPN and SVGIG (reference sequence). This CDR3 spans 14 amino acids. Trimming left V 1 base short and J 1 base short, with 10 bases between. DNA of the CDR3: TGTGCCTGGAGTGGTGACTACTCCCAAGAGACCCAGTACTTC. Protein product: CAWSGDYSQETQYF.

The rearrangement joins TRBV6-5 to TRBJ1-2; weak D call: TRBD1 (5 bases). Germline assignment: CDR1 MNHEY and CDR2 SVGAGI. The CDR3 spans 15 residues. V lost 4 bases, J lost 2 bases, and 14 bases lay in between. For the CDR3, the DNA is TGTGCCAGCAGTTCCTACGGGACGGGGAACTATGGCTACACCTTC. Its protein product is CASSSYGTGNYGYTF.

V is TRBV7-9 and J is TRBJ2-7, with 7 bases fitting TRBD1. The V segment lost 5 bases and the J segment 6 bases; nucleotides outside the gene matches: 22. Per the germline V gene, CDR1 is SEHNR and CDR2 is FQNEAQ (reference sequence). The CDR3 is 18 amino acids. The CDR3 region is CASSNLPLQGSSLGEQYF. CDR3 bases: TGTGCCAGCAGCAACTTACCCTTACAGGGGAGTTCCTTGGGCGAGCAGTACTTC.

V is TRBV7-9 and J is TRBJ2-1; 9 bases fit TRBD2. With V trimmed by 8 bases and J by 3 bases, 5 bases remained unmatched. In germline, CDR1 is SEHNR, CDR2 FQNEAQ (reference sequence). The CDR3 is 14 residues long. In DNA form, the CDR3 reads TGTGCCAGCGCTAGACTAGCGGACTACAATGAGCAGTTCTTC. It yields the protein CASARLADYNEQFF.

V usage is TRBV6-6 and J usage is TRBJ2-7, with 9 nucleotides matching TRBD2. Germline-derived CDR1 and CDR2 are MNHNY and SVGAGI (reference sequence). V was pared by 8 bases and J by 0 bases, with 8 bases of the junction left unmatched. The CDR3 totals 15 residues. The CDR3 region has the DNA TGTGCCAGCGGGCGACTAGCGGAAAGCTCCTACGAGCAGTACTTC. Translated, it gives CASGRLAESSYEQYF.

The chain links TRBV10-2 to TRBJ1-1, with D perhaps matching TRBD1 (5 bases). V dropped 7 bases and J dropped 1 base, with 13 bases sitting between them. CDR3 length: 14 residues. Looked up from germline, CDR1 is WSHSY and CDR2 is SAAADI. This chain's CDR3 is CASTGSTGNTEAFF. The CDR3 nucleotides read TGCGCCAGCACCGGAAGTACAGGGAACACTGAAGCTTTCTTT.

The gene calls are TRBV11-1 and TRBJ2-7; 9 bases map to TRBD2. The germline CDR1 and CDR2 sequences are SGHAT and FQDESV (reference sequence). This CDR3 is built from 18 residues. The V and J ends lost 0 bases and 0 bases, in that order; junction bases with no gene match: 9. CDR3 sequence (DNA): TGTGCCAGCAGCTTAGCGCCGGGGCTAGCGGGGACCTCCTACGAGCAGTACTTC. Translation: CASSLAPGLAGTSYEQYF.

This chain links TRBV2 with TRBJ2-5; 9 nucleotides agree with TRBD1. Germline CDR1 SNHLY, CDR2 FYNNEI. V shed 8 bases and J 5 bases; nucleotides not matched to a gene: 3. The CDR3 has 12 amino acids. The CDR3 nucleotides read TGTGCCAGCGCAGGACAGGGGGAGACCCAGTACTTC. Amino acid sequence: CASAGQGETQYF. The variable domain in full, completed from reference TRBV2 and TRBJ2-5, reads EPEVTQTPSHQVTQMGQEVILRCVPISNHLYFYWYRQILGQKVEFLVSFYNNEISEKSEIFDDQFSVERPDGSNFTLKIRSTKLEDSAMYFCASAGQGETQYFGPGTRLLVL.

The rearrangement links TRBV6-1 to TRBJ2-7; D not certain. The CDR3 covers 14 residues. Germline CDR1 and CDR2: MNHNS and SASEGT. Trimming cost V 1 base and J 3 bases, with 10 bases left between them. CDR3 in DNA: TGTGCCAGCAGTGAAGTAGGTCCACTCTACGAGCAGTACTTC. Translation: CASSEVGPLYEQYF.

The chain couples TRBV7-9 to TRBJ2-2, with D uncertain. V lost 3 bases, J lost 7 bases, and 15 bases lay in between. The CDR3 runs 15 residues. CDR1 and CDR2 (germline): SEHNR, FQNEAQ (reference sequence). CDR3 amino acids: CASSFNSLPIGELFF. In nucleotides, the CDR3 is TGTGCCAGCAGCTTTAACAGTCTCCCTATCGGGGAGCTGTTTTTT.